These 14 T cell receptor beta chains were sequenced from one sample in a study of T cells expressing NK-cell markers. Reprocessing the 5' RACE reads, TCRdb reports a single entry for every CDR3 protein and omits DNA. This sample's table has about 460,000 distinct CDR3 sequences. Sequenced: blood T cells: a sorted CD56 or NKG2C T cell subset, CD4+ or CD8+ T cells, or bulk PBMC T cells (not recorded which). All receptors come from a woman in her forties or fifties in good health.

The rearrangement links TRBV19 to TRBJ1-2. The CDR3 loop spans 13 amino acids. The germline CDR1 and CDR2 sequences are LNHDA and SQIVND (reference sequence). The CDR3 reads CASSMLQSDGYTF.

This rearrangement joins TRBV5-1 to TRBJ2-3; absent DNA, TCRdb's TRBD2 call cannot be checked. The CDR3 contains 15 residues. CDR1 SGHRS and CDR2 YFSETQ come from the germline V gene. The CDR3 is CASSLRTSGTDTQYF.

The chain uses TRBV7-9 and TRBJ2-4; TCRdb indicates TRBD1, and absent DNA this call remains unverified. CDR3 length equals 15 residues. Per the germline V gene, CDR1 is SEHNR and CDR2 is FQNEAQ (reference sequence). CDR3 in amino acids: CASSLVRGGKNIQYF. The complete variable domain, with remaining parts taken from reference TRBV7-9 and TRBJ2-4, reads DTGVSQNPRHKITKRGQNVTFRCDPISEHNRLYWYRQTLGQGPEFLTYFQNEAQLEKSRLLSDRFSAERPKGSFSTLEIQRTEQGDSAMYLCASSLVRGGKNIQYFGAGTRLSVL.

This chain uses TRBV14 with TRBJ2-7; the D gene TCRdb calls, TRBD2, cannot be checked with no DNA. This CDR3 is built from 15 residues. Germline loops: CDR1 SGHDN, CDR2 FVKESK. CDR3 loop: CASSQAPGPAYEQYF.

Here the CDR3 reads CASSLAGTSQMETQYF. The genes are TRBV5-1 and TRBJ2-5; TCRdb calls TRBD2, which cannot be checked without DNA. CDR1 is SGHRS and CDR2 is YFSETQ in the germline V gene. This CDR3 is 16 amino acids long.

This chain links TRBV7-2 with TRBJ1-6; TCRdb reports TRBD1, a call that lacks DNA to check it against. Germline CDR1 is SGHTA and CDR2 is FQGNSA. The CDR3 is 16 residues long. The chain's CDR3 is CASSPPGAGGNSPLHF.

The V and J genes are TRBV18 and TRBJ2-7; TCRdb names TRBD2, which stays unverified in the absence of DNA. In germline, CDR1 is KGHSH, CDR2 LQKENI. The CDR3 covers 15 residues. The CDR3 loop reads CASSPRRITPYEQYF.

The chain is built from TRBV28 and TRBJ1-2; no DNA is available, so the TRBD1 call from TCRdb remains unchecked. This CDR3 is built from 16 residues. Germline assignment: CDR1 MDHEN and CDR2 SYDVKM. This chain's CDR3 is CASSSASGTGVAGYTF.

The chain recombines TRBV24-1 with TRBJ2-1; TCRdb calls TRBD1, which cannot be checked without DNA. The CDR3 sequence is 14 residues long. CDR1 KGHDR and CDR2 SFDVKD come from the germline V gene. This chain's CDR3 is CATSDLQGGGEQFF.

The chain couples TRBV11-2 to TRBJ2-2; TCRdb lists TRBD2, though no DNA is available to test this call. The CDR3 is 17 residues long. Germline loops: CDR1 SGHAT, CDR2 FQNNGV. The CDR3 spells CASSPSLGGSNTGELFF.

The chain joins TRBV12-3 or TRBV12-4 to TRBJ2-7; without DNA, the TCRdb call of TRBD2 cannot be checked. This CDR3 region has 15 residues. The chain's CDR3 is CASSLAFSGAYEQYF.

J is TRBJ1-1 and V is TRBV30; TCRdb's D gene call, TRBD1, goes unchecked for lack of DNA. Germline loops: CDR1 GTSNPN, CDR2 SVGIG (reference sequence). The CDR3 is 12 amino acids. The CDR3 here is CAWNRGGTEAFF.

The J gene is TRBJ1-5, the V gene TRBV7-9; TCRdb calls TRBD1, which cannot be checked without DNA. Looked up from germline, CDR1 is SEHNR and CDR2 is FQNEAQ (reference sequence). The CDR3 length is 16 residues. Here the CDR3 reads CASSLGTGSRNQPQHF.

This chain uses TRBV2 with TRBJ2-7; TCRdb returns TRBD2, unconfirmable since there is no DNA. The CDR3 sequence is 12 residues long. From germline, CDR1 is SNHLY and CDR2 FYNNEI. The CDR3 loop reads CASTKGGYEQYF.